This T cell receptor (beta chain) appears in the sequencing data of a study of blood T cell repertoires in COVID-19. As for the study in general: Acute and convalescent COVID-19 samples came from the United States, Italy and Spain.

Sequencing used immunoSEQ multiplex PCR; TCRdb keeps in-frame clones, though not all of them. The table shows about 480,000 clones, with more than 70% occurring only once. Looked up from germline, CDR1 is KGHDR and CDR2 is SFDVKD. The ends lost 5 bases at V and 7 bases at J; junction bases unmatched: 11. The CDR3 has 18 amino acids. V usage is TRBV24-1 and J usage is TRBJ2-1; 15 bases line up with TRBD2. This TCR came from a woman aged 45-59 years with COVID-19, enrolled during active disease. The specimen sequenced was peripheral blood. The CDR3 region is CATSGQPGLAGGGNEQFF. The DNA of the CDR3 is TGTGCCACCAGTGGACAACCGGGACTAGCGGGGGGAGGGAATGAGCAGTTCTTC.